Below, 22 T cell receptor beta chains from the same sample are listed, as sequenced in a study of cytomegalovirus exposure and HLA in healthy donors. 60 Vbeta and 13 Jbeta primers were used in PCR. TCRdb keeps only in-frame clones here, not all; method: immunoSEQ multiplex PCR. The data show some 130,000 clones, 60% to 80% seen once. The sequencing input was PBMCs. These receptors were collected from a male donor in good health and CMV-seronegative.

A single count supports this clone. J is TRBJ2-1 and V is TRBV19; possible D gene TRBD1, 6 bases. V was cut by 5 bases and J by 0 bases, with 17 bases left in between. Germline CDR1 and CDR2: LNHDA and SQIVND (reference sequence). The CDR3 has 17 amino acids. The CDR3 DNA sequence: TGTGCCAGTAGTCCCAGGGGCTTATCGAGCTCCTACAATGAGCAGTTCTTC. It is translated as CASSPRGLSSSYNEQFF.

The CDR3 is CAWNVLGGQGAGEAFF. CDR3 nucleotide sequence: TGTGCCTGGAACGTACTGGGGGGGCAGGGGGCGGGTGAAGCTTTCTTT. The genes are TRBV30 and TRBJ1-1; 8 bases agree with TRBD1. The junction had 17 bases not matched to a gene; V was cut back by 4 bases and J by 7 bases. Germline V gene data show CDR1 as GTSNPN and CDR2 as SVGIG (reference sequence). This CDR3 has 16 residues.

V gene TRBV7-9 combines with J gene TRBJ1-4; D perhaps matches TRBD1 (5 bases). The V gene lost 0 bases and the J gene lost 5 bases, with 7 bases spanning the gap. This CDR3 comprises 14 residues. Germline CDR1 SEHNR, CDR2 FQNEAQ (reference sequence). CDR3 sequence (DNA): TGTGCCAGCAGCTTAGCTGGGGGGAATGAAAAACTGTTTTTT. Its protein product is CASSLAGGNEKLFF.

The J gene is TRBJ2-5, the V gene TRBV5-1; D gene ambiguous. The CDR3 consists of 11 residues. Germline assignment: CDR1 SGHRS and CDR2 YFSETQ. The V end lost 4 bases, the J end lost 1 base, and 2 bases lay between the germline ends. CDR3: CASSLQETQYF. The CDR3 DNA reads as TGCGCCAGCAGCCTCCAAGAGACCCAGTACTTC.

In this sample, this clone turned up a few times. The chain employs TRBV4-3 and TRBJ2-7; D is uncertain. The germline gives CDR1 LGHNA, CDR2 YSLEER. The ends were cut back, 0 bases at V and 0 bases at J, with 9 bases in the middle. The CDR3 loop spans 15 amino acids. Here the CDR3 DNA reads TGCGCCAGCAGCCAAGATACGGGTAGCTCCTACGAGCAGTACTTC. It is translated as CASSQDTGSSYEQYF.

V gene TRBV2 combines with J gene TRBJ1-5; 10 bases agree with TRBD1. The CDR3 has 14 amino acids. The trim removed 5 bases at V and 7 bases at J, leaving 5 bases unmatched. In germline, CDR1 is SNHLY, CDR2 FYNNEI. For the CDR3, the DNA is TGTGCCAGCAGTTCAGACAGGGGGCGGCAGCCCCAGCATTTT. Protein: CASSSDRGRQPQHF.

The chain uses TRBV11-2 and TRBJ2-5, with 12 positions matching TRBD1. The CDR3 loop spans 16 amino acids. The trim removed 8 bases at V and 2 bases at J, leaving 9 bases unmatched. From germline, CDR1 is SGHAT and CDR2 FQNNGV. Written as DNA, the CDR3 is TGTGCCAGCTCCCCCGGGACAGGGGGCCTACAAGAGACCCAGTACTTC. Residues: CASSPGTGGLQETQYF.

The chain uses TRBV6-8 and TRBJ2-7; TRBD2 matches 7 bases. CDR3 length: 15 residues. CDR1 is MNHGY and CDR2 is SAAAGT in the germline V gene. V gave up 4 bases and J gave up 0 bases; unmatched junction bases: 6. For the CDR3, the DNA is TGTGCCAGCAGTTCCGGCGGGGGTCCCTCCTACGAGCAGTACTTC. It codes for CASSSGGGPSYEQYF.

J is TRBJ1-1 and V is TRBV2, with TRBD1 identical over 8 bases. Looked up from germline, CDR1 is SNHLY and CDR2 is FYNNEI. The trim removed 9 bases at V and 1 base at J, leaving 1 base unmatched. The CDR3 is 12 amino acids. CDR3 residues: CARGTGNTEAFF. CDR3 nucleotides: TGTGCCAGGGGGACAGGGAACACTGAAGCTTTCTTT.

The genes are TRBV6-5 and TRBJ2-7; a possible D gene is TRBD2 (5 bases). V was trimmed by 5 bases and J by 5 bases, leaving 7 bases between them. Germline V gene lookup returns CDR1 MNHEY and CDR2 SVGAGI. The CDR3 spans 11 residues. CDR3 residues: CASSAGNEQYF. As DNA, the CDR3 is TGTGCCAGCAGTGCCGGGAACGAGCAGTACTTC.

V usage is TRBV19 and J usage is TRBJ2-3; no clear D gene. Germline V gene sequence: CDR1 LNHDA, CDR2 SQIVND (reference sequence). Trimming pared 5 bases from V and 0 bases from J, leaving 15 bases between. This CDR3 comprises 16 residues. CDR3 in DNA: TGTGCCAGTAGTCGGCAGGCAACGCTTAGCACAGATACGCAGTATTTT. Its protein product is CASSRQATLSTDTQYF.

The V gene is TRBV7-9, the J gene TRBJ2-5; 11 nucleotides match TRBD2. Trimming took 2 bases from V and 2 from J; bases not matched to a gene: 4. The CDR3 is 16 residues long. The germline CDR1 and CDR2 sequences are SEHNR and FQNEAQ (reference sequence). CDR3 region: CASSLRLAGSQETQYF. CDR3 in DNA: TGTGCCAGCAGCTTAAGACTAGCGGGATCACAAGAGACCCAGTACTTC. The variable domain in full, completed from reference TRBV7-9 and TRBJ2-5, reads DTGVSQNPRHKITKRGQNVTFRCDPISEHNRLYWYRQTLGQGPEFLTYFQNEAQLEKSRLLSDRFSAERPKGSFSTLEIQRTEQGDSAMYLCASSLRLAGSQETQYFGPGTRLLVL.

This clone showed up just a few times. V is TRBV5-4 and J is TRBJ2-5; 7 bases are shared with TRBD1. CDR1 is SGHNT and CDR2 is YYREEE in the germline V gene (reference sequence). V was pared by 1 base and J by 4 bases, with 4 bases of the junction left unmatched. The CDR3 is made up of 14 amino acids. CDR3 loop: CASSLKAGGETQYF. CDR3 in DNA: TGTGCCAGCAGCTTGAAGGCAGGGGGAGAGACCCAGTACTTC.

The rearrangement uses TRBV19 and TRBJ1-5; a weak D match, TRBD1 (5 bases). Germline V gene data show CDR1 as LNHDA and CDR2 as SQIVND (reference sequence). Trimming left V 7 bases short and J 0 bases short, with 13 bases between. The CDR3 totals 15 residues. CDR3: CASTSGEISNQPQHF. CDR3 DNA sequence: TGTGCCAGTACCTCGGGGGAGATTAGCAATCAGCCCCAGCATTTT. Together with reference TRBV19 and TRBJ1-5, the CDR3 gives the full variable domain: DGGITQSPKYLFRKEGQNVTLSCEQNLNHDAMYWYRQDPGQGLRLIYYSQIVNDFQKGDIAEGYSVSREKKESFPLTVTSAQKNPTAFYLCASTSGEISNQPQHFGDGTRLSIL.

This clone was seen only a few times. The gene calls are TRBV19 and TRBJ1-4, with a tentative D call TRBD1 (5 bases). Germline CDR1 is LNHDA and CDR2 is SQIVND (reference sequence). V was cut by 6 bases and J by 8 bases, with 10 bases left in between. The CDR3 runs to 12 residues. DNA of the CDR3: TGTGCCAGTAGCATCCGGGGGGAAAAACTGTTTTTT. Translated, it gives CASSIRGEKLFF.

The chain has TRBV6-6 and TRBJ1-2; D is possibly TRBD1 (5 bases). V was clipped by 7 bases and J by 13 bases, with 16 bases between them. The CDR3 loop spans 11 amino acids. Germline loops: CDR1 MNHNY, CDR2 SVGAGI (reference sequence). The CDR3: CASTDGGWFTF. In DNA, the CDR3 is TGTGCCAGCACCGATGGGGGGTGGTTCACCTTC.

The chain carries TRBV28 and TRBJ1-1, with D possibly matching TRBD1 (6 bases). V lost 2 bases to trimming and J lost 0 bases, with 7 bases between them. The germline V gene encodes CDR1 MDHEN and CDR2 SYDVKM. The CDR3 contains 14 residues. Here the CDR3 DNA reads TGTGCCAGCAGTTTAACAGGGCTGAACACTGAAGCTTTCTTT. It is translated as CASSLTGLNTEAFF.

This clone was seen only a few times. The chain is built from TRBV6-1 and TRBJ2-7; D unclear. The germline CDR1 and CDR2 sequences are MNHNS and SASEGT. CDR3 length equals 10 residues. For the CDR3, the DNA is TGTGCTACAATGACCTACGAGCAGTACTTC. Its protein product is CATMTYEQYF.

The chain recombines TRBV7-2 with TRBJ1-4; 9 nucleotides align to TRBD1. Germline V gene sequence: CDR1 SGHTA, CDR2 FQGNSA. V shed 4 bases and J 7 bases; nucleotides not matched to a gene: 7. CDR3 size: 15 residues. The CDR3 sequence: CASSSPGQGSEKLFF. In DNA form, the CDR3 reads TGTGCCAGCAGCTCACCGGGACAGGGAAGTGAAAAACTGTTTTTT.

The rearrangement uses TRBV11-1 and TRBJ1-1; no reliable D call. The germline CDR1 and CDR2 sequences are SGHAT and FQDESV (reference sequence). Between the trimmed V and J ends, which lost 5 bases and 0 bases, there was a span of 10 bases. The CDR3 consists of 14 residues. DNA of the CDR3: TGTGCCAGCAGCCCCAGTTTGATGAACACTGAAGCTTTCTTT. Protein: CASSPSLMNTEAFF.

The chain has TRBV5-4 and TRBJ1-2; a weak D match, TRBD1 (6 bases). The length of the CDR3 is 16 residues. V dropped 0 bases and J dropped 1 base, with 13 bases sitting between them. In germline, CDR1 is SGHNT, CDR2 YYREEE (reference sequence). CDR3 DNA sequence: TGTGCCAGCAGCTTGGGAGGGGGGGCGATTAACTATGGCTACACCTTC. This translates into CASSLGGGAINYGYTF.

The genes are TRBV5-6 and TRBJ1-4; TRBD1 matches at 7 bases. J was trimmed by 0 bases and V by 3 bases; bases with no gene match: 8. The germline CDR1 and CDR2 sequences are SGHDT and YYEEEE. The CDR3 runs 17 residues. CDR3 region: CASSSWTGAATNEKLFF. The CDR3 nucleotides read TGTGCCAGCAGCTCTTGGACAGGAGCAGCAACTAATGAAAAACTGTTTTTT.